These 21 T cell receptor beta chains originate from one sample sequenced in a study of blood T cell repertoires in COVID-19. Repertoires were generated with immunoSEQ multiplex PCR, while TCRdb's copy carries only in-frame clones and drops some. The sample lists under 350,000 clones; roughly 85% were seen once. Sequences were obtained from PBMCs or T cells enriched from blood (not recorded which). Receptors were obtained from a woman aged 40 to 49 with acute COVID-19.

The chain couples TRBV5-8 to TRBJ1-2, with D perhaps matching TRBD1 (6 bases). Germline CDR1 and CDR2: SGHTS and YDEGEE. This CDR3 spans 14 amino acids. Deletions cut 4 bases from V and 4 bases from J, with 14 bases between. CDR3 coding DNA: TGTGCCAGCAGCATCAGGGGACCGACCTATGGCTACACCTTC. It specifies CASSIRGPTYGYTF.

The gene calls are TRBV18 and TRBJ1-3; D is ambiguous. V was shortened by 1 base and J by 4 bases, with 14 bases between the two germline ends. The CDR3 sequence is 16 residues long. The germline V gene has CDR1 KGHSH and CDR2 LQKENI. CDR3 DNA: TGTGCCAGCTCACCACTCTTAGGAGATCCGGGAAACACCATATATTTT. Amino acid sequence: CASSPLLGDPGNTIYF.

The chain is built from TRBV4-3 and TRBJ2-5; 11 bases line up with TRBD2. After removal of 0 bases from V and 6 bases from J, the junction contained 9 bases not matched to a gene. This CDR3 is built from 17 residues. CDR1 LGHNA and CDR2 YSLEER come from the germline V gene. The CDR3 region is CASSQDVGSGGVQTQYF. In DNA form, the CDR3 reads TGCGCCAGCAGCCAAGATGTTGGTAGCGGGGGGGTCCAGACCCAGTACTTC.

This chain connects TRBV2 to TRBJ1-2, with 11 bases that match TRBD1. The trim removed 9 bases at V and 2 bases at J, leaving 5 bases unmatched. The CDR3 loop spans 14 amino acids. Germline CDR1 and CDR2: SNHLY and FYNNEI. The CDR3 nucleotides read TGTGCCAGTTTCCGGGACAGGGGGAACTATGGCTACACCTTC. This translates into CASFRDRGNYGYTF.

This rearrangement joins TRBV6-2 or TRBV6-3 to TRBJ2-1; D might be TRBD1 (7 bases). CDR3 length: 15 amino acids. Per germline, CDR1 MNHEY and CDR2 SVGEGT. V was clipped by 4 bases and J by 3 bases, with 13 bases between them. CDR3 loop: CASSLEGAGYNEQFF. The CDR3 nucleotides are TGTGCCAGCAGTTTGGAGGGGGCTGGCTACAATGAGCAGTTCTTC.

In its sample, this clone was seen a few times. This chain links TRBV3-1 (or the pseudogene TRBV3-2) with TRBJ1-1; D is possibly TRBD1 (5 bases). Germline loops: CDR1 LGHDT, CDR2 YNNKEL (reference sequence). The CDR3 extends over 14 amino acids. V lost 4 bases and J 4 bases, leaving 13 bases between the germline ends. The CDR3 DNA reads TGTGCCAGCAGCCGCGTACAGGCCACCACTGAAGCTTTCTTT. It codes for CASSRVQATTEAFF.

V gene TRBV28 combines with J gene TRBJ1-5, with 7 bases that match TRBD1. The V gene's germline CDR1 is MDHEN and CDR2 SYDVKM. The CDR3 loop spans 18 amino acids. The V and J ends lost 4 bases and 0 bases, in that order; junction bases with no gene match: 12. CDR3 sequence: CASSSTTGLELSNQPQHF. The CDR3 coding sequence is TGTGCCAGCAGTTCCACGACAGGGCTAGAGCTTAGCAATCAGCCCCAGCATTTT.

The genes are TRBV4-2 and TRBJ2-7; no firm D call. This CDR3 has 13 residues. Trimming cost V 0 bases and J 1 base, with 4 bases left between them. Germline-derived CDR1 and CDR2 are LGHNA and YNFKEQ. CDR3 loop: CASSQDSSYEQYF. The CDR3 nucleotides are TGTGCCAGCAGCCAAGACAGTTCCTACGAGCAGTACTTC.

The CDR3 here is CASSAGYDTGELFF. CDR3 DNA: TGTGCCAGCAGCGCGGGTTACGACACCGGGGAGCTGTTTTTT. The gene calls are TRBV7-9 and TRBJ2-2; a weak D match, TRBD2 (5 bases). The V gene lost 5 bases and the J gene lost 3 bases, with 10 bases spanning the gap. CDR1 SEHNR and CDR2 FQNEAQ come from the germline V gene (reference sequence). The CDR3 loop spans 14 amino acids.

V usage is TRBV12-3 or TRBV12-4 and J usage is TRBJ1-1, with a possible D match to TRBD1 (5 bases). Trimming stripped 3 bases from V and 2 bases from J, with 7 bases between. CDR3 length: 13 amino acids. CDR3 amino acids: CASSLDTNTEAFF. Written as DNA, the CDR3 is TGTGCCAGCAGTTTGGACACCAACACTGAAGCTTTCTTT.

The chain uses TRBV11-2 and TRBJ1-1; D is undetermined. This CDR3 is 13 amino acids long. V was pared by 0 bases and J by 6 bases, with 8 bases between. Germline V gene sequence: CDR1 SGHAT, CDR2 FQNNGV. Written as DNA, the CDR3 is TGTGCCAGCAGCTTAGACAGGCTGGCTGAAGCTTTCTTT. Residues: CASSLDRLAEAFF.

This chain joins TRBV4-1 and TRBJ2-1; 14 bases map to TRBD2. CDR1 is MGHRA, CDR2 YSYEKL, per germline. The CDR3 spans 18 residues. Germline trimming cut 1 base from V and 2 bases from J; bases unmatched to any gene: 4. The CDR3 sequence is CASSQGLAGGAPYNEQFF. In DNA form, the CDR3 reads TGCGCCAGCAGCCAAGGACTAGCGGGAGGGGCTCCCTACAATGAGCAGTTCTTC.

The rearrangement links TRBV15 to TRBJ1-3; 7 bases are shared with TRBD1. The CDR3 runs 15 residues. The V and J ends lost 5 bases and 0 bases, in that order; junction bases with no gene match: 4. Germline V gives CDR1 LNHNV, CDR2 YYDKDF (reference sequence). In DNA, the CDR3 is TGTGCCACCAGCGGGGGACAGTACTCTGGAAACACCATATATTTT. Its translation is CATSGGQYSGNTIYF.

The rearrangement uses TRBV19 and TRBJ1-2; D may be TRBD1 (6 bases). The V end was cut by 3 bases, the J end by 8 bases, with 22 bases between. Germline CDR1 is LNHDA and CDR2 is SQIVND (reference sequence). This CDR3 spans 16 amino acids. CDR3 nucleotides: TGTGCCAGTAGTATGGGTTCCGGGGGGCGTGGATGGGGCTACACCTTC. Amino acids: CASSMGSGGRGWGYTF.

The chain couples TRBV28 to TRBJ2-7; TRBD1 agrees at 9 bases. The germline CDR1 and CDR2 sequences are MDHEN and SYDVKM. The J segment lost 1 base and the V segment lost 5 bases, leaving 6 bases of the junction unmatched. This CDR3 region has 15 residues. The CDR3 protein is CASSETGTGSYEQYF. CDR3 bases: TGTGCCAGCAGTGAAACCGGGACAGGGTCCTACGAGCAGTACTTC.

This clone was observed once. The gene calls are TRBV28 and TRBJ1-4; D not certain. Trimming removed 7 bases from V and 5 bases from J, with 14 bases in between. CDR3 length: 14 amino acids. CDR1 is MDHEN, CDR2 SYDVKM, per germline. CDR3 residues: CASNLGGPNEKLFF. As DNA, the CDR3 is TGTGCCAGCAACCTGGGAGGCCCCAATGAAAAACTGTTTTTT.

CDR3 sequence (DNA): TGTGCCATCCGGGACAGGGTAGTCAATGGCTACACCTTC. Residues: CAIRDRVVNGYTF. The chain recombines TRBV10-3 with TRBJ1-2; 9 bases fit TRBD1. V was pared by 8 bases and J by 6 bases, with 7 bases of the junction left unmatched. The CDR3 is 13 amino acids. CDR1 is ENHRY, CDR2 SYGVKD, per germline.

CDR3: CASSISQFYNEQFF. The CDR3 region has the DNA TGTGCCAGCAGCATTTCCCAATTTTACAATGAGCAGTTCTTC. The V gene is TRBV14, the J gene TRBJ2-1; D gene ambiguous. The CDR3 spans 14 residues. V was shortened by 5 bases and J by 4 bases, with 12 bases between the two germline ends. CDR1 and CDR2 from the germline V gene are SGHDN and FVKESK.

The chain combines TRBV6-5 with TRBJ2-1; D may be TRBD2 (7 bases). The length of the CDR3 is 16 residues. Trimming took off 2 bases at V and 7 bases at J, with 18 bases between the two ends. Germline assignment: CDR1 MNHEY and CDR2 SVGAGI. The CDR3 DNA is TGTGCCAGCAGTTACAGAAGGACTAGGGGGGGGAATGAGCAGTTCTTC. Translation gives CASSYRRTRGGNEQFF.

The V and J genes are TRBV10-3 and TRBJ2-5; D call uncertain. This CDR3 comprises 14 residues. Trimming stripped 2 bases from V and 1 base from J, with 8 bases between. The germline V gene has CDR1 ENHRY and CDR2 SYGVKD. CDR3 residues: CAISERRPQETQYF. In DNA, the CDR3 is TGTGCCATCAGTGAGCGGAGACCCCAAGAGACCCAGTACTTC.

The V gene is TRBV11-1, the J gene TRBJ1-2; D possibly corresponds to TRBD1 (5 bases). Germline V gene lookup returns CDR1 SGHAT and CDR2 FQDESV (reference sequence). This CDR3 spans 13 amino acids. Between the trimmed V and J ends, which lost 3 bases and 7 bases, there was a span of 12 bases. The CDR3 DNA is TGTGCCAGCAGCTTTTCAGGGCGAAGTGGCTACACCTTC. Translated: CASSFSGRSGYTF.